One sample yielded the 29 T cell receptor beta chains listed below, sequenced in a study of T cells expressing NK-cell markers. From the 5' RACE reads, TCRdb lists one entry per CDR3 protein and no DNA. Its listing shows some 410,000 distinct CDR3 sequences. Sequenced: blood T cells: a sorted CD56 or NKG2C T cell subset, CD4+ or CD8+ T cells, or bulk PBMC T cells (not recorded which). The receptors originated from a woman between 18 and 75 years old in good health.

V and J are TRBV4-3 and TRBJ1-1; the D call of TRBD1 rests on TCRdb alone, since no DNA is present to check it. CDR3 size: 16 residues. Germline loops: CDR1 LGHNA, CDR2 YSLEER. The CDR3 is CASSQERWAMGAEAFF.

The CDR3 sequence is CSAHERINEQFF. The chain couples TRBV20-1 to TRBJ2-1; absent DNA, TCRdb's TRBD2 call cannot be checked. The germline V gene has CDR1 DFQATT and CDR2 SNEGSKA (reference sequence). This CDR3 comprises 12 residues.

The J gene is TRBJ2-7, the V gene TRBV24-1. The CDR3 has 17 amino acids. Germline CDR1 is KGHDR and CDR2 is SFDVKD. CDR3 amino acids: CATSDLQRVTGAYEQYF.

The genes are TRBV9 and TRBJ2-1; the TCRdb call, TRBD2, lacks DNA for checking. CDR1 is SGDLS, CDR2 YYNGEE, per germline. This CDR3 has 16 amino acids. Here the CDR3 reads CASSVPAGESYNEQFF.

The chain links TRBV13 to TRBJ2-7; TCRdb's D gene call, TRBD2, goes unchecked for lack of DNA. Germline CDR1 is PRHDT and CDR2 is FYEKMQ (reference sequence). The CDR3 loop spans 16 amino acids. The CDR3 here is CASSGRLAGGPYEQYF.

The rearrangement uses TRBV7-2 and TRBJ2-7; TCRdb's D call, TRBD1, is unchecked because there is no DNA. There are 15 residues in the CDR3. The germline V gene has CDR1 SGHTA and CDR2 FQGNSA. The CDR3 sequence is CASSLGAPLPYEQYF.

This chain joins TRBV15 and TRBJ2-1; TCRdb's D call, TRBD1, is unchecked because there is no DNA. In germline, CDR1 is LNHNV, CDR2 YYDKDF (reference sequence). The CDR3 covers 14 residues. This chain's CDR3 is CATSREQGGKEQFF. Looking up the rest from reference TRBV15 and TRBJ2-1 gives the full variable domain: DAMVIQNPRYQVTQFGKPVTLSCSQTLNHNVMYWYQQKSSQAPKLLFHYYDKDFNNEADTPDNFQSRRPNTSFCFLDIRSPGLGDTAMYLCATSREQGGKEQFFGPGTRLTVL.

The CDR3 sequence is CASSSQPGQVYYEQYF. V is TRBV5-1 and J is TRBJ2-7; TCRdb names TRBD1, which stays unverified in the absence of DNA. This CDR3 spans 16 amino acids. The germline V gene has CDR1 SGHRS and CDR2 YFSETQ.

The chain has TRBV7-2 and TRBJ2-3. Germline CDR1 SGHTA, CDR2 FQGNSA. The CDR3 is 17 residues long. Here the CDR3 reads CASSLGFRSTSTDTQYF.

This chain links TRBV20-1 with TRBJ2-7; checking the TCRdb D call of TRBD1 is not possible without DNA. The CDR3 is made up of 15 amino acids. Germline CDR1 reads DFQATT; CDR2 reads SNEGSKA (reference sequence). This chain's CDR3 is CSASLVRGFFDEQYF.

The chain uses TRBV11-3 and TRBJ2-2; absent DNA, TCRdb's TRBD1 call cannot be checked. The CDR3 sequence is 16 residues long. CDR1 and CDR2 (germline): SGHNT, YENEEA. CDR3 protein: CASSSGQRTMIGELFF.

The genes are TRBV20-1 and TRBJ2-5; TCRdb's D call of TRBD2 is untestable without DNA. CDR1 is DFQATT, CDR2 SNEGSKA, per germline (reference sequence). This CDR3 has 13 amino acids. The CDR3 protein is CSARVVGRETQYF.

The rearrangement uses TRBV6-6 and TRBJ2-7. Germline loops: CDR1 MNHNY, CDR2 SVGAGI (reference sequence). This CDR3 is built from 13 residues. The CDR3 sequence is CASSYRDGGGQYF.

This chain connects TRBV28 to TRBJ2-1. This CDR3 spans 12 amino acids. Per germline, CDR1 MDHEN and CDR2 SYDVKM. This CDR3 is CASSFRWFEQFF.

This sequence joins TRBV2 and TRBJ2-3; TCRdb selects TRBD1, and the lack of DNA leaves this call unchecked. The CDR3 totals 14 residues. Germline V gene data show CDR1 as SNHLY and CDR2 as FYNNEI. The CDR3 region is CANGQGGITDTQYF. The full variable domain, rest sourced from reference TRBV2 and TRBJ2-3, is EPEVTQTPSHQVTQMGQEVILRCVPISNHLYFYWYRQILGQKVEFLVSFYNNEISEKSEIFDDQFSVERPDGSNFTLKIRSTKLEDSAMYFCANGQGGITDTQYFGPGTRLTVL.

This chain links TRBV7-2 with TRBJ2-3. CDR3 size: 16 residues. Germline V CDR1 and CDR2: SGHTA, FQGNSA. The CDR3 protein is CASSLDGGASTDTQYF.

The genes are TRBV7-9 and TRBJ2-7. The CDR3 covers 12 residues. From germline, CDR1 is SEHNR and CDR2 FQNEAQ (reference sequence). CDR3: CASSLRPYEQYF. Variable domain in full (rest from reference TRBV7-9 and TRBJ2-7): DTGVSQNPRHKITKRGQNVTFRCDPISEHNRLYWYRQTLGQGPEFLTYFQNEAQLEKSRLLSDRFSAERPKGSFSTLEIQRTEQGDSAMYLCASSLRPYEQYFGPGTRLTVT.

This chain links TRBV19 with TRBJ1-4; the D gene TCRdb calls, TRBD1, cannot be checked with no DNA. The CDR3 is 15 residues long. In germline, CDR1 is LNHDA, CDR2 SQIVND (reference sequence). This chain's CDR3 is CASSALTATREKLFF.

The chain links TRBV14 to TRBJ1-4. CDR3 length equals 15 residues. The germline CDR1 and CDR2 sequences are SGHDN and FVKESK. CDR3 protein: CASSQRSPTNEKLFF.

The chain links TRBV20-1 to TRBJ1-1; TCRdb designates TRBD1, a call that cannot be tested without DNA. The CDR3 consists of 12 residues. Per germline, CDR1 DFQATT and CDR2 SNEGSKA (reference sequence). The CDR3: CSAATGGPEAFF.

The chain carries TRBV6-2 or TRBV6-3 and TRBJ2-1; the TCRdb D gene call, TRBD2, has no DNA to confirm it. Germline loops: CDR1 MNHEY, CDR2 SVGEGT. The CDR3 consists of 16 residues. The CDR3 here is CASSELLAQSYNEQFF.

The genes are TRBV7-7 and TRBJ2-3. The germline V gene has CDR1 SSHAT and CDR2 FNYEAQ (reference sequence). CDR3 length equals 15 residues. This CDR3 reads CASSLTPLDTDTQYF.

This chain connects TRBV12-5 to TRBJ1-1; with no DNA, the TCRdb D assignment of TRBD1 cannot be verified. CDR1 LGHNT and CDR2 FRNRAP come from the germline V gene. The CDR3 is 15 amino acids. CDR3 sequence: CASAPPRATNTEAFF.

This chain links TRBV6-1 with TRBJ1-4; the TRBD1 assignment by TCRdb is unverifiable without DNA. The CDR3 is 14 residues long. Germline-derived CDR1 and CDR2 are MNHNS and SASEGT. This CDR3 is CASSRRGGVEKLFF.

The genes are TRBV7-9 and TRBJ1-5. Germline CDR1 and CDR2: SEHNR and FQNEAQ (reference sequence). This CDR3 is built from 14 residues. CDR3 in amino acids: CASSLRGSGQPQHF.

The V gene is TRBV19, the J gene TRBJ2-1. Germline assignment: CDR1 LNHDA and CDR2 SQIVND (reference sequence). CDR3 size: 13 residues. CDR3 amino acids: CASSMATHNEQFF.

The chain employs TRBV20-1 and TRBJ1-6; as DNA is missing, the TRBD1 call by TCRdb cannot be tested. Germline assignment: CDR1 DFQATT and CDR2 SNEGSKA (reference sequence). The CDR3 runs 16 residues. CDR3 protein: CSASGGIGGADSPLHF.

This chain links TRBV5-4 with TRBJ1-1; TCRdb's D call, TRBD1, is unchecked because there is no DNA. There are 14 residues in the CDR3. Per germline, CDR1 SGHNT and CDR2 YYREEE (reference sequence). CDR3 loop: CASNPGGQRTEAFF.

CDR3 protein: CSAIRDRTTDTQYF. The V gene is TRBV20-1, the J gene TRBJ2-3; lacking DNA, the TRBD1 call made by TCRdb goes unchecked. Germline V gives CDR1 DFQATT, CDR2 SNEGSKA (reference sequence). The CDR3 has 14 residues.